The present TCR beta chain was sequenced within a study of T cell changes during pregnancy in multiple sclerosis. J gave up 10 bases and V 4 bases, and 8 bases lay outside the gene matches. The CDR3 loop spans 14 amino acids. Per the germline V gene, CDR1 is LNHNV and CDR2 is YYDKDF (reference sequence). Only in-frame clones appear in the TCRdb table, and some are missing; sequencing was by immunoSEQ multiplex PCR. The sample lists 75,000 to 80,000 clones; roughly 90% were seen once. This TCR was sampled from a female donor with multiple sclerosis, enrolled in a pregnancy study. The chain carries TRBV15 and TRBJ1-4; 8 bases match TRBD1. The starting material was peripheral blood, obtained before pregnancy. CDR3 sequence (DNA): TGTGCCACCAGCACTGACAGGGGAGGCCGAAAACTGTTTTTT. Translation: CATSTDRGGRKLFF.